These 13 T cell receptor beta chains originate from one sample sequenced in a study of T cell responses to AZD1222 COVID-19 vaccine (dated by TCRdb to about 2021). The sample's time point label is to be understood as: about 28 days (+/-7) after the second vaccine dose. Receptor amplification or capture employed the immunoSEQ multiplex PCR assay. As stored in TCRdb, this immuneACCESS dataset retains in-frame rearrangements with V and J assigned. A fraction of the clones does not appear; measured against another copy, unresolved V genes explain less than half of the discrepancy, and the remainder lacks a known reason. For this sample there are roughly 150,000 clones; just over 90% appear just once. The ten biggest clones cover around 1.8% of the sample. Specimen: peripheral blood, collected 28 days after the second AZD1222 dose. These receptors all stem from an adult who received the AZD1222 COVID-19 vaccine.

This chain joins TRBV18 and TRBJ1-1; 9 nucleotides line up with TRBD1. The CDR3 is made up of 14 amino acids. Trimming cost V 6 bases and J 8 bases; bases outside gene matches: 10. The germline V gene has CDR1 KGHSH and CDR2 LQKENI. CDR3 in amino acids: CASSPRTGATEAFF. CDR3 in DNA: TGTGCCAGCTCCCCAAGGACAGGGGCAACCGAAGCTTTCTTT.

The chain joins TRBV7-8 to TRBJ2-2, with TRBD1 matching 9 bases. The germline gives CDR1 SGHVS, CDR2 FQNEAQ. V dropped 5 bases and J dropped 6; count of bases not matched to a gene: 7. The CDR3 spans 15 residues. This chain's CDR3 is CASSTRDRAPGELFF. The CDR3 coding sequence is TGTGCCAGCAGCACCCGGGACAGGGCGCCCGGGGAGCTGTTTTTT.

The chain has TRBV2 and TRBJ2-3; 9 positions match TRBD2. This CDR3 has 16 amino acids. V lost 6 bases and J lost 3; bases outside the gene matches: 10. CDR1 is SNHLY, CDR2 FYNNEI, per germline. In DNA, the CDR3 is TGTGCCAGCAGCCCCGGGGTAGCGGGGGATACAGATACGCAGTATTTT. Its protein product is CASSPGVAGDTDTQYF.

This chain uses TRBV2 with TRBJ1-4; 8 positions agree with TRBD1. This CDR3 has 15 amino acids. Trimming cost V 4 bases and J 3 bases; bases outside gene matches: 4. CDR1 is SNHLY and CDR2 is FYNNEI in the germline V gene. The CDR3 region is CASSVDRGANEKLFF. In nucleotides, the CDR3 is TGTGCCAGCAGTGTTGACAGGGGTGCTAATGAAAAACTGTTTTTT. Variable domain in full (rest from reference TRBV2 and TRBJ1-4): EPEVTQTPSHQVTQMGQEVILRCVPISNHLYFYWYRQILGQKVEFLVSFYNNEISEKSEIFDDQFSVERPDGSNFTLKIRSTKLEDSAMYFCASSVDRGANEKLFFGSGTQLSVL.

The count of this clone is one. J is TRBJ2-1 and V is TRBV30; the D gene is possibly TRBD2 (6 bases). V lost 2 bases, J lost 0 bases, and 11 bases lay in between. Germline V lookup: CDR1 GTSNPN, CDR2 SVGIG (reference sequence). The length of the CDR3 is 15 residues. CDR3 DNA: TGTGCCTGGAGTTCTGGGGGGAGCTCCTACAATGAGCAGTTCTTC. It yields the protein CAWSSGGSSYNEQFF. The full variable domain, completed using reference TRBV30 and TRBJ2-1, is SQTIHQWPATLVQPVGSPLSLECTVEGTSNPNLYWYRQAAGRGLQLLFYSVGIGQISSEVPQNLSASRPQDRQFILSSKKLLLSDSGFYLCAWSSGGSSYNEQFFGPGTRLTVL.

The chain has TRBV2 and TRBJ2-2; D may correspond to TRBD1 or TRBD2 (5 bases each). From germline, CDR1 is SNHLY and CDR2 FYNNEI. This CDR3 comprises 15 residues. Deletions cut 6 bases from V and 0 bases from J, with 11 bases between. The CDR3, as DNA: TGTGCCAGCAGATCTCTGGGGGCGAACACCGGGGAGCTGTTTTTT. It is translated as CASRSLGANTGELFF.

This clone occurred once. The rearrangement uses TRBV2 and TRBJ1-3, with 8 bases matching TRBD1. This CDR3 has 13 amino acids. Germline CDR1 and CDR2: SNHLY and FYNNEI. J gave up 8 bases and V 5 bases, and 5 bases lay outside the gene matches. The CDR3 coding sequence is TGTGCCAGCAGTCCAGGGGGCTTTGACACCATATATTTT. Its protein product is CASSPGGFDTIYF. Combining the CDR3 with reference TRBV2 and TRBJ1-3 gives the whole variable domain EPEVTQTPSHQVTQMGQEVILRCVPISNHLYFYWYRQILGQKVEFLVSFYNNEISEKSEIFDDQFSVERPDGSNFTLKIRSTKLEDSAMYFCASSPGGFDTIYFGEGSWLTVV.

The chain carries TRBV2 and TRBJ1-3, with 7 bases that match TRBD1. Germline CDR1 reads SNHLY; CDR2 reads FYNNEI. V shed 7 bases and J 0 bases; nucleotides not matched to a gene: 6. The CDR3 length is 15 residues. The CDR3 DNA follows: TGTGCCAGCAATCAAAACAGGGGCTCTGGAAACACCATATATTTT. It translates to CASNQNRGSGNTIYF.

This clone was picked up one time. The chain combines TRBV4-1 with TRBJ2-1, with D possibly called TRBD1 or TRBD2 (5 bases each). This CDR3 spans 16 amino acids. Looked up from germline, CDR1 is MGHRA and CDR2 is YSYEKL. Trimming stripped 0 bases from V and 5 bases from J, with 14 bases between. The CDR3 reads CASSQDPGRENNEQFF. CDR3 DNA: TGCGCCAGCAGCCAAGATCCGGGGCGAGAAAACAATGAGCAGTTCTTC.

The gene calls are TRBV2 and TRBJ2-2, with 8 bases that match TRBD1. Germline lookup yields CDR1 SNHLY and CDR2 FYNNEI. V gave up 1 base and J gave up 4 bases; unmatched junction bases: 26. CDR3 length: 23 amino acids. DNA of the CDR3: TGTGCCAGCAGTGAAGAAGGGGGCCCCGGGGACAGGACCAGTCCAACGAGCACCGGGGAGCTGTTTTTT. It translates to CASSEEGGPGDRTSPTSTGELFF.

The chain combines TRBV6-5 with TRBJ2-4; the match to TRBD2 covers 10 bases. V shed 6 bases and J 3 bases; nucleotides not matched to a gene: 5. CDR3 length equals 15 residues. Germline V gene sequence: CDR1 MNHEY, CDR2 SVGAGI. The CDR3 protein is CASRPLAGDKNIQYF. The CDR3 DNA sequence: TGTGCCAGCAGGCCCCTAGCGGGGGACAAAAACATTCAGTACTTC.

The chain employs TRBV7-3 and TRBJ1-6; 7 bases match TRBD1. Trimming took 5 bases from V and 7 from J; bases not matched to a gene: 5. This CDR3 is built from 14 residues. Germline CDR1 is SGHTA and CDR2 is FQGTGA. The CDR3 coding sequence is TGTGCCAGCAGCCTTCGACAGGGAAATTCACCCCTCCACTTT. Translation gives CASSLRQGNSPLHF.

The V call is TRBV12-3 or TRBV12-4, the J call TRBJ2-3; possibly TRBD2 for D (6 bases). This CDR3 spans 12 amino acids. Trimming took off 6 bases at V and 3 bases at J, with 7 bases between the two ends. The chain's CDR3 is CASRTRTDTQYF. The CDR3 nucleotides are TGTGCCAGCAGGACTAGGACAGATACGCAGTATTTT.